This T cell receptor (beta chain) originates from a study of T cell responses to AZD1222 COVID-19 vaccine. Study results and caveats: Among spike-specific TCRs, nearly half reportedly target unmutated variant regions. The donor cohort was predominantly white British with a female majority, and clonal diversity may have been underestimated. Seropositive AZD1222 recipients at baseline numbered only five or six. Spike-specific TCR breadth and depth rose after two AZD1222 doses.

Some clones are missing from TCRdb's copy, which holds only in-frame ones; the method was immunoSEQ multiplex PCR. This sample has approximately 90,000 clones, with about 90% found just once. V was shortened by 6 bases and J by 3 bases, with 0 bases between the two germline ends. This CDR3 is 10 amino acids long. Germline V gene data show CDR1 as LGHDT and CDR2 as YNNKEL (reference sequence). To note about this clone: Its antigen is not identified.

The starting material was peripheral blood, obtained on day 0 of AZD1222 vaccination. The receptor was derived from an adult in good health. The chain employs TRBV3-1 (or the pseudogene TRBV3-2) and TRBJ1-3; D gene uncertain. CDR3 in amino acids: CASSGNTIYF. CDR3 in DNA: TGTGCCAGCAGTGGAAACACCATATATTTT.